A single sample gave rise to the 5 T cell receptor beta chains below, sequenced in a study of T cells in Graves' hyperthyroidism and ophthalmopathy. Amplified TCR beta CDR3 regions derived from RNA transcripts. The HTBI primer set drove a first-round RT-PCR of the TCR CDR3. TCRdb called the multiplex PCR reads again in MiXCR, with one record for every CDR3 protein. The repertoire holds hundreds of thousands of distinct CDR3 sequences, with roughly 15% as singletons. Material for sequencing was blood. The receptors derive from a woman between 40 and 50 years old with Graves' ophthalmopathy.

The chain links TRBV12-3 or TRBV12-4 to TRBJ2-7; 10 bases are shared with TRBD2. Trimming took 3 bases from V and 7 from J; bases not matched to a gene: 9. CDR3 length equals 15 residues. The DNA of the CDR3 is TGTGCCAGCAGTTTGCTAGCGGGAGAGTCAAGAGAGCAGTACTTC. It encodes CASSLLAGESREQYF.

The sample holds many counts of this clonotype. The chain recombines TRBV28 with TRBJ1-5, with 7 positions matching TRBD1. The V and J ends lost 6 bases and 0 bases, in that order; junction bases with no gene match: 5. CDR3 length equals 15 residues. Germline CDR1 is MDHEN and CDR2 is SYDVKM. CDR3 sequence: CASSLQGPSNQPQHF. The CDR3 DNA reads as TGTGCCAGCAGCCTACAGGGGCCTAGCAATCAGCCCCAGCATTTT.

The chain carries TRBV6-2 or TRBV6-3 and TRBJ2-5; no reliable D call. CDR1 is MNHEY, CDR2 SVGEGT, per germline. V dropped 0 bases and J dropped 5 bases, with 7 bases sitting between them. The CDR3 is made up of 13 amino acids. CDR3 in DNA: TGTGCCAGCAGTTACTCGGAGTGGGAGACCCAGTACTTC. Encoded protein: CASSYSEWETQYF.

This clonotype was picked up a small number of times. The chain uses TRBV30 and TRBJ2-2; perhaps TRBD2 as D (5 bases). Germline CDR1 GTSNPN, CDR2 SVGIG (reference sequence). The length of the CDR3 is 17 residues. Trimming took 2 bases from V and 4 from J, leaving 20 bases between them. DNA of the CDR3: TGTGCCTGGAGTTTCACTAGAAGCTCCCCGCGCACCGGGGAGCTGTTTTTT. It encodes CAWSFTRSSPRTGELFF. The full variable domain, in which reference TRBV30 and TRBJ2-2 provide the parts outside the CDR3, is SQTIHQWPATLVQPVGSPLSLECTVEGTSNPNLYWYRQAAGRGLQLLFYSVGIGQISSEVPQNLSASRPQDRQFILSSKKLLLSDSGFYLCAWSFTRSSPRTGELFFGEGSRLTVL.

This clonotype was seen repeatedly, ten times or more. The chain joins TRBV6-5 to TRBJ1-2; tentative D call: TRBD1 (5 bases). From germline, CDR1 is MNHEY and CDR2 SVGAGI. V lost 4 bases, J lost 8 bases, and 20 bases lay in between. The CDR3 runs 15 residues. As DNA, the CDR3 is TGTGCCAGCAGTTCCCAAAGCAGGGATGGTCACGGCTACACCTTC. Its translation is CASSSQSRDGHGYTF.